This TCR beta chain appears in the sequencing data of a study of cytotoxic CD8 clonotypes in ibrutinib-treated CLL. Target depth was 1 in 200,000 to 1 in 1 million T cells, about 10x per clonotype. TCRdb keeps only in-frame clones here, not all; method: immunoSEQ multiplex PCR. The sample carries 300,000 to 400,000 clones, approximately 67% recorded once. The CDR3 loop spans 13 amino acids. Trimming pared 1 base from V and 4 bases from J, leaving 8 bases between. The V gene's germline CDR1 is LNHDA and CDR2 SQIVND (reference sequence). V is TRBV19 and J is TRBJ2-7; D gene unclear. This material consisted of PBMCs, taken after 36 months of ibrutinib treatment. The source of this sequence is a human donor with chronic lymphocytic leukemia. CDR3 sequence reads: CASSIGINYEQYF. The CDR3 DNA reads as TGTGCCAGTAGTATAGGTATTAATTACGAGCAGTACTTC.